The 30 T cell receptor beta chains reported below all come from one sample, sequenced in a study of cytomegalovirus exposure and HLA in healthy donors listed by TCRdb under 2017. Libraries were made using the immunoSEQ multiplex PCR assay. TCRdb provides this immuneACCESS table in a form limited to in-frame rearrangements. Some clones are lacking; in checked studies, under half of them reflect an unresolved V gene, and why the rest are absent is not known. This sample comprises about 120,000 clones, more than 70% of them detected only once. The ten most abundant clones make up about 5.3% of the sample. The sequenced sample was PBMCs. These receptors were obtained from a young man in good health and CMV-seronegative.

V usage is TRBV5-4 and J usage is TRBJ1-1, with D maybe TRBD1 (6 bases). The CDR3 contains 15 residues. CDR1 is SGHNT and CDR2 is YYREEE in the germline V gene (reference sequence). Trimming pared 4 bases from V and 5 bases from J, leaving 18 bases between. This CDR3 is CASSGTPGVGTEAFF. CDR3 DNA sequence: TGTGCCAGCAGCGGCACTCCAGGGGTAGGGACTGAAGCTTTCTTT.

This clone was seen just once. Germline is not matched at one junction end, which may reflect a read error. The CDR3 DNA sequence: TGTGCTAGCAGCCGCATGGCTGGGGATGGGGAGACCCAATACTTC. Translation: CASSRMAGDGETQYF. The V gene is TRBV7-7, the J gene TRBJ2-5, with D perhaps TRBD2 (5 bases). This CDR3 has 15 residues. The V gene's germline CDR1 is SSHAT and CDR2 FNYEAQ (reference sequence).

The chain links TRBV6-6 to TRBJ2-1; the match to TRBD2 covers 12 bases. V shed 5 bases and J 5 bases; nucleotides not matched to a gene: 4. The CDR3 spans 15 residues. From germline, CDR1 is MNHNY and CDR2 SVGAGI (reference sequence). The CDR3 sequence: CASSPRLAGDNEQFF. DNA of the CDR3: TGTGCCAGCAGTCCCAGACTAGCGGGAGACAATGAGCAGTTCTTC.

This chain links TRBV9 with TRBJ2-3; D possibly corresponds to TRBD2 (6 bases). Germline CDR1 is SGDLS and CDR2 is YYNGEE. The CDR3 length is 15 residues. Trimming stripped 0 bases from V and 0 bases from J, with 8 bases between. The CDR3 coding sequence is TGTGCCAGCAGCGTAGTTGGGGGGAGCACAGATACGCAGTATTTT. Protein sequence: CASSVVGGSTDTQYF.

This clone was seen just once. The chain combines TRBV11-3 with TRBJ2-5, with D perhaps matching TRBD2 (5 bases). V dropped 2 bases and J dropped 10 bases, with 17 bases sitting between them. CDR3 length: 14 residues. Germline loops: CDR1 SGHNT, CDR2 YENEEA. CDR3 amino acids: CASSLLGKEDDQYF. The DNA of the CDR3 is TGTGCCAGCAGCTTACTGGGGAAGGAGGACGACCAGTACTTC.

This sequence joins TRBV5-4 and TRBJ2-5; 7 positions match TRBD1. From germline, CDR1 is SGHNT and CDR2 YYREEE (reference sequence). J gave up 3 bases and V 5 bases, and 7 bases lay outside the gene matches. This CDR3 has 14 residues. The CDR3, as DNA: TGTGCCAGCAGTACCGGACAGGCGGAAGAGACCCAGTACTTC. It specifies CASSTGQAEETQYF.

J is TRBJ2-1 and V is TRBV6-6; possibly TRBD1 for D (5 bases). CDR3 size: 12 residues. V dropped 2 bases and J dropped 8 bases, with 7 bases sitting between them. Germline-derived CDR1 and CDR2 are MNHNY and SVGAGI (reference sequence). The DNA of the CDR3 is TGTGCCAGCAGTTACGGGGCCTATGAGCAGTTCTTC. Its protein is CASSYGAYEQFF.

The rearrangement joins TRBV10-2 to TRBJ2-2; 10 bases are shared with TRBD2. This CDR3 is built from 19 residues. V shed 7 bases, J shed 3 bases, and the junction held 17 bases outside the gene matches. CDR1 is WSHSY, CDR2 SAAADI, per germline. DNA for the CDR3: TGCGCCAGCACCGTCGGACTAGCGGTCGGAGGATCGTACACCGGGGAGCTGTTTTTT. The encoded protein is CASTVGLAVGGSYTGELFF.

Here the CDR3 reads CASSYSGAGGTEAFF. CDR3 DNA: TGTGCCAGCAGTTACTCGGGCGCGGGGGGCACTGAAGCTTTCTTT. J is TRBJ1-1 and V is TRBV6-5; a weak D match, TRBD1 (5 bases). The CDR3 contains 15 residues. V lost 0 bases, J lost 4 bases, and 12 bases lay in between. In germline, CDR1 is MNHEY, CDR2 SVGAGI.

V gene TRBV4-1 combines with J gene TRBJ1-2; 8 bases are shared with TRBD1. This CDR3 spans 15 amino acids. V dropped 4 bases and J dropped 3; count of bases not matched to a gene: 7. CDR1 is MGHRA, CDR2 YSYEKL, per germline. CDR3 bases: TGCGCCAGCAGCCTCTCCAGGGGGCCGGACTATGGCTACACCTTC. This translates into CASSLSRGPDYGYTF.

The chain links TRBV5-1 to TRBJ1-1, with D unresolved. The CDR3 is 12 amino acids. Germline assignment: CDR1 SGHRS and CDR2 YFSETQ. Trimming left V 4 bases short and J 10 bases short, with 14 bases between. This chain's CDR3 is CASSAGSLGAFF. CDR3 coding DNA: TGCGCCAGCAGCGCGGGGAGCCTAGGAGCTTTCTTT.

V usage is TRBV30 and J usage is TRBJ2-7; TRBD1 aligns across 7 bases. Germline V gives CDR1 GTSNPN, CDR2 SVGIG (reference sequence). The CDR3 extends over 15 amino acids. V lost 4 bases and J lost 5; bases outside the gene matches: 14. In DNA form, the CDR3 reads TGTGCCTGGAACCAACAGGGGCCAAGGGGCCACGAGCAGTACTTC. Translated, it gives CAWNQQGPRGHEQYF.

V and J are TRBV15 and TRBJ2-2; TRBD1 agrees at 8 bases. Germline V gives CDR1 LNHNV, CDR2 YYDKDF (reference sequence). Unmatched junction bases numbered 5, after V lost 0 bases and J lost 5 bases. The CDR3 loop spans 16 amino acids. The DNA of the CDR3 is TGTGCCACCAGCAGAGAGCAGGGGGCCGGAACCGGGGAGCTGTTTTTT. Translated, it gives CATSREQGAGTGELFF. The full variable domain, in which reference TRBV15 and TRBJ2-2 provide the parts outside the CDR3, is DAMVIQNPRYQVTQFGKPVTLSCSQTLNHNVMYWYQQKSSQAPKLLFHYYDKDFNNEADTPDNFQSRRPNTSFCFLDIRSPGLGDTAMYLCATSREQGAGTGELFFGEGSRLTVL.

The gene calls are TRBV6-1 and TRBJ1-1; D may be TRBD1 (6 bases). V was cut by 0 bases and J by 2 bases, with 10 bases left in between. From germline, CDR1 is MNHNS and CDR2 SASEGT. The CDR3 runs 15 residues. The CDR3 coding sequence is TGTGCCAGCAGTGAAGCCGGGACAACTAACACTGAAGCTTTCTTT. It translates to CASSEAGTTNTEAFF.

The genes are TRBV9 and TRBJ1-2; D gene unclear. Germline CDR1 is SGDLS and CDR2 is YYNGEE. CDR3 size: 16 residues. V was clipped by 3 bases and J by 6 bases, with 21 bases between them. The CDR3 nucleotides are TGTGCCAGCAGCGCCTCGAAAATCACAGAGGAGGATGGCTACACCTTC. As protein: CASSASKITEEDGYTF.

This chain links TRBV5-1 with TRBJ2-7; 13 bases are a match to TRBD2. Germline CDR1 and CDR2: SGHRS and YFSETQ. The CDR3 length is 18 residues. Trimming removed 4 bases from V and 5 bases from J; junction bases left unmatched: 15. The CDR3 sequence: CASSPGGTGLAGWDEQYF. In nucleotides, the CDR3 is TGCGCCAGCAGCCCCGGGGGCACGGGACTAGCGGGATGGGACGAGCAGTACTTC.

This chain connects TRBV29-1 to TRBJ2-1, with 12 bases that match TRBD2. CDR3 length equals 15 residues. V gave up 6 bases and J gave up 8 bases; unmatched junction bases: 11. The germline V gene has CDR1 SQVTM and CDR2 ANQGSEA. Here the CDR3 DNA reads TGCAGCGTCGAACCACTAGCGGGAGGAAGCGATGAGCAGTTCTTC. It encodes CSVEPLAGGSDEQFF.

The rearrangement uses TRBV7-9 and TRBJ1-5; 8 bases match TRBD1. V trimming: 6 bases; J trimming: 0 bases; junction bases outside the gene matches: 10. Looked up from germline, CDR1 is SEHNR and CDR2 is FQNEAQ (reference sequence). The CDR3 loop spans 17 amino acids. In nucleotides, the CDR3 is TGTGCCAGCAGTCCCGGGACAGGTGATTATAGCAATCAGCCCCAGCATTTT. Translated, it gives CASSPGTGDYSNQPQHF.

The rearrangement links TRBV15 to TRBJ2-3, with D possibly TRBD2 on 6 matching bases. The CDR3 runs to 16 residues. The V and J ends lost 0 bases and 4 bases respectively, with 14 bases between them. Looked up from germline, CDR1 is LNHNV and CDR2 is YYDKDF (reference sequence). CDR3 in DNA: TGTGCCACCAGCAGAGACCTAGCGTCTTGGGCAGATACGCAGTATTTT. This translates into CATSRDLASWADTQYF.

J is TRBJ2-1 and V is TRBV7-9; perhaps TRBD1 as D (5 bases). The V gene lost 0 bases and the J gene lost 10 bases, with 16 bases spanning the gap. Looked up from germline, CDR1 is SEHNR and CDR2 is FQNEAQ (reference sequence). The CDR3 runs to 15 residues. Written as DNA, the CDR3 is TGTGCCAGCAGCTTAGCGCACTCAGGGCGGCGGGAGCAGTTCTTC. It encodes CASSLAHSGRREQFF.

This clone has only one observation. The chain has TRBV2 and TRBJ2-3; perhaps TRBD1 as D (6 bases). Germline CDR1 and CDR2: SNHLY and FYNNEI. The V and J ends lost 4 bases and 2 bases respectively, with 13 bases between them. The length of the CDR3 is 15 residues. The CDR3 loop is CASSAGTGSTDTQYF. The CDR3 DNA follows: TGTGCCAGCAGTGCAGGAACAGGGTCCACAGATACGCAGTATTTT.

This rearrangement joins TRBV30 to TRBJ2-7, with 10 bases lining up with TRBD2. With 4 bases clipped from V and 4 bases from J, the junction kept 10 bases outside the gene matches. CDR3 length: 15 amino acids. The germline gives CDR1 GTSNPN, CDR2 SVGIG (reference sequence). The CDR3 spells CAWNSGGAGRYEQYF. Written as DNA, the CDR3 is TGTGCCTGGAACAGCGGGGGGGCCGGTCGTTACGAGCAGTACTTC.

The chain couples TRBV7-2 to TRBJ1-1, with D possibly being TRBD1 (5 bases). Germline CDR1 and CDR2: SGHTA and FQGNSA. This CDR3 region has 13 residues. Trimming cost V 8 bases and J 4 bases, with 14 bases left between them. The CDR3 nucleotides read TGTGCCAGCGGAATGCGGGGGGGCACTGAAGCTTTCTTT. As protein: CASGMRGGTEAFF. Full variable domain (missing parts from reference TRBV7-2 and TRBJ1-1): GAGVSQSPSNKVTEKGKDVELRCDPISGHTALYWYRQSLGQGLEFLIYFQGNSAPDKSGLPSDRFSAERTGGSVSTLTIQRTQQEDSAVYLCASGMRGGTEAFFGQGTRLTVV.

This rearrangement joins TRBV5-6 to TRBJ1-1; TRBD1 matches at 11 bases. Trimming took 0 bases from V and 1 from J; bases not matched to a gene: 5. The CDR3 runs 17 residues. Germline V gene sequence: CDR1 SGHDT, CDR2 YYEEEE. The DNA of the CDR3 is TGTGCCAGCAGCTTGGCCTGGGACAGGGGGGAGAACACTGAAGCTTTCTTT. This gives the protein CASSLAWDRGENTEAFF.

The V and J genes are TRBV2 and TRBJ1-3; 7 bases fit TRBD1. The germline gives CDR1 SNHLY, CDR2 FYNNEI. V gave up 6 bases and J gave up 0 bases; unmatched junction bases: 2. This CDR3 is 14 amino acids long. In DNA form, the CDR3 reads TGTGCCAGCAGAGGGACAGACTCTGGAAACACCATATATTTT. Protein: CASRGTDSGNTIYF.

As DNA, the CDR3 is TGTGCCAGCAAAAATTCAGGGATCTGGACTAATGAAAAACTGTTTTTT. Its translation: CASKNSGIWTNEKLFF. This chain links TRBV2 with TRBJ1-4; weak D call: TRBD1 (5 bases). The V gene's germline CDR1 is SNHLY and CDR2 FYNNEI. The CDR3 is made up of 16 amino acids. Trimming took off 7 bases at V and 2 bases at J, with 17 bases between the two ends.

This clone was found a few times. The V and J genes are TRBV19 and TRBJ2-3; TRBD2 matches 14 bases. CDR1 is LNHDA and CDR2 is SQIVND in the germline V gene (reference sequence). V trimming: 5 bases; J trimming: 1 base; junction bases outside the gene matches: 5. The CDR3 extends over 17 amino acids. DNA of the CDR3: TGTGCCAGTAGTGACGGACTAGCGGGAGGAGGCACAGATACGCAGTATTTT. Encoded protein: CASSDGLAGGGTDTQYF.

This rearrangement joins TRBV6-5 to TRBJ2-3; 9 nucleotides line up with TRBD2. CDR3 size: 16 residues. The germline V gene has CDR1 MNHEY and CDR2 SVGAGI. V lost 2 bases and J lost 7; bases outside the gene matches: 10. The CDR3 reads CASSYPRGSGSHTQYF. DNA for the CDR3: TGTGCCAGCAGTTACCCCCGGGGTAGCGGGAGTCATACGCAGTATTTT.

J is TRBJ1-4 and V is TRBV7-6; D not certain. The CDR3 spans 15 residues. The V end was cut by 5 bases, the J end by 3 bases, with 13 bases between. Germline V gene sequence: CDR1 SGHVS, CDR2 FNYEAQ. The CDR3: CASSPEVGANEKLFF. CDR3 bases: TGTGCCAGCAGCCCGGAGGTGGGAGCTAATGAAAAACTGTTTTTT.

The chain carries TRBV7-7 and TRBJ2-3; 9 nucleotides agree with TRBD1. The CDR3 extends over 16 amino acids. J gave up 2 bases and V 5 bases, and 8 bases lay outside the gene matches. The germline V gene encodes CDR1 SSHAT and CDR2 FNYEAQ (reference sequence). In DNA form, the CDR3 reads TGTGCCAGCAGCCCCGGGACAGGGAAGTTCACAGATACGCAGTATTTT. Protein sequence: CASSPGTGKFTDTQYF. Together with reference TRBV7-7 and TRBJ2-3, the CDR3 gives the full variable domain: GAGVSQSPRYKVTKRGQDVTLRCDPISSHATLYWYQQALGQGPEFLTYFNYEAQPDKSGLPSDRFSAERPEGSISTLTIQRTEQRDSAMYRCASSPGTGKFTDTQYFGPGTRLTVL.